These 20 T cell receptor beta chains came from one sample sequenced in a study of blood T cell repertoires in COVID-19. Sequencing was performed with immunoSEQ multiplex PCR; in TCRdb, only in-frame clones are kept and a portion is missing. This sample has fewer than 400,000 clones, with about 86% found just once. Sequencing was carried out using peripheral blood. These receptors were collected from a man in his thirties or forties with active or convalescent COVID-19.

The CDR3 nucleotides read TGCGCCAGCAGCCAAGATAGGACAGGATGGGTATTCTTT. Protein: CASSQDRTGWVFF. The chain joins TRBV4-3 to TRBJ1-1, with 7 bases lining up with TRBD1. Losses at the gene ends were 0 bases for V and 14 bases for J; bases not matched to a gene: 9. Looked up from germline, CDR1 is LGHNA and CDR2 is YSLEER. The length of the CDR3 is 13 residues.

Only a few counts were recorded for this clone. The rearrangement uses TRBV27 and TRBJ1-5; D might be TRBD1 (5 bases). V lost 5 bases, J lost 2 bases, and 10 bases lay in between. CDR3 length equals 14 residues. Germline V gene data show CDR1 as MNHEY and CDR2 as SMNVEV (reference sequence). The CDR3 here is CASSQGRGNQPQHF. The CDR3, as DNA: TGTGCCAGCAGTCAGGGAAGGGGCAATCAGCCCCAGCATTTT.

The chain couples TRBV21-1 to TRBJ1-2; the table's D call of TRBD1 was not tested on the DNA. TRBV21-1 is reported as a pseudogene. There are 13 residues in the CDR3. The CDR3, as DNA: TGTGCCAGCAGCAAAGGGACAGACTATGGCTACACCTTC. Translating it yields CASSKGTDYGYTF.

The genes are TRBV7-3 and TRBJ2-5; 7 bases are a match to TRBD2. Germline CDR1 and CDR2: SGHTA and FQGTGA. There are 17 residues in the CDR3. Trimming took 5 bases from V and 1 from J; bases not matched to a gene: 13. CDR3: CASSPHPFSGRQETQYF. CDR3 bases: TGTGCCAGCAGCCCCCACCCTTTTAGCGGGCGCCAAGAGACCCAGTACTTC.

This chain joins TRBV18 and TRBJ1-6; possibly TRBD1 for D (5 bases). Per the germline V gene, CDR1 is KGHSH and CDR2 is LQKENI. Trimming removed 1 base from V and 10 bases from J, with 11 bases in between. The CDR3 length is 14 residues. The CDR3 DNA is TGTGCCAGCTCACCACAGGGGATCGGCTCACCCCTCCACTTT. This translates into CASSPQGIGSPLHF.

The V and J genes are TRBV11-1 and TRBJ1-2; 8 nucleotides align to TRBD1. The junction had 12 bases not matched to a gene; V was cut back by 5 bases and J by 7 bases. This CDR3 has 15 amino acids. Germline V gene lookup returns CDR1 SGHAT and CDR2 FQDESV (reference sequence). The CDR3: CASSPRTGKGRGYTF. In DNA, the CDR3 is TGTGCCAGCAGCCCGCGGACAGGGAAAGGGCGTGGCTACACCTTC.

The chain uses TRBV7-8 and TRBJ2-1; perhaps TRBD1 as D (5 bases). Trimming left V 5 bases short and J 5 bases short, with 13 bases between. This CDR3 comprises 14 residues. Germline V CDR1 and CDR2: SGHVS, FQNEAQ. The CDR3 region is CASSRPVGDNEQFF. For the CDR3, the DNA is TGTGCCAGCAGCCGCCCGGTAGGGGACAATGAGCAGTTCTTC.

The V gene is TRBV6-5, the J gene TRBJ1-1, with D perhaps TRBD1 (5 bases). This CDR3 is 14 amino acids long. V was trimmed by 5 bases and J by 7 bases, leaving 17 bases between them. CDR1 and CDR2 from the germline V gene are MNHEY and SVGAGI. The CDR3 protein is CASSRTTQGGEAFF. Here the CDR3 DNA reads TGTGCCAGCAGTAGGACTACTCAGGGCGGTGAAGCTTTCTTT.

The chain couples TRBV10-1 to TRBJ1-6; no clear D. CDR3 length: 16 amino acids. Germline V gives CDR1 WNHNN, CDR2 SYGVQD (reference sequence). Trimming shortened V by 3 bases and J by 6 bases, and 15 bases separated the two germline ends. CDR3 loop: CASSDPEDSINSPLHF. The CDR3 nucleotides read TGCGCCAGCAGTGATCCCGAAGACTCAATTAATTCACCCCTCCACTTT.

This chain uses TRBV13 with TRBJ2-1; 14 nucleotides agree with TRBD2. Germline V gene lookup returns CDR1 PRHDT and CDR2 FYEKMQ (reference sequence). After removal of 5 bases from V and 8 bases from J, the junction contained 5 bases not matched to a gene. The CDR3 has 15 residues. CDR3 protein: CASSPGTSGRYEQFF. The CDR3, as DNA: TGTGCCAGCAGCCCGGGGACTAGCGGGAGATATGAGCAGTTCTTC.

The chain links TRBV30 to TRBJ2-7, with 8 bases identical to TRBD2. Trimming took 2 bases from V and 5 from J; bases not matched to a gene: 5. Looked up from germline, CDR1 is GTSNPN and CDR2 is SVGIG (reference sequence). This CDR3 is 13 amino acids long. DNA for the CDR3: TGTGCCTGGAGTTTCGGGAGGGGCGACGAGCAGTACTTC. Translation: CAWSFGRGDEQYF.

The V and J genes are TRBV7-2 and TRBJ2-1, with 12 bases that match TRBD2. Germline CDR1 reads SGHTA; CDR2 reads FQGNSA. V shed 2 bases and J 4 bases; nucleotides not matched to a gene: 6. CDR3 size: 17 residues. DNA of the CDR3: TGTGCCAGCAGCTTACTCTCTAGCGGGAGGGGTTACAATGAGCAGTTCTTC. This translates into CASSLLSSGRGYNEQFF.

The V and J genes are TRBV11-2 and TRBJ2-1; TRBD1 matches 8 bases. Germline trimming cut 5 bases from V and 15 bases from J; bases unmatched to any gene: 9. This CDR3 has 12 amino acids. Germline V gene data show CDR1 as SGHAT and CDR2 as FQNNGV. CDR3 nucleotides: TGTGCCAGCAGCCTCCGGAGCACAGGGGGGTTCTTC. It is translated as CASSLRSTGGFF.

This clone turned up a few times. The chain links TRBV7-8 to TRBJ2-3; 8 bases are shared with TRBD2. Germline V gene sequence: CDR1 SGHVS, CDR2 FQNEAQ. Trimming removed 3 bases from V and 2 bases from J; junction bases left unmatched: 10. CDR3 size: 17 residues. CDR3 bases: TGTGCCAGCAGCTTCCAATCGGGAGGGTGGGACACAGATACGCAGTATTTT. It codes for CASSFQSGGWDTDTQYF.

The chain joins TRBV6-1 to TRBJ1-5; 9 nucleotides agree with TRBD1. Germline-derived CDR1 and CDR2 are MNHNS and SASEGT. V dropped 1 base and J dropped 7; count of bases not matched to a gene: 5. This CDR3 comprises 15 residues. The CDR3 DNA follows: TGTGCCAGCAGTGAAGGACAGGGGGTACGACAGCCCCAGCATTTT. As protein: CASSEGQGVRQPQHF.

CDR3 nucleotides: TGTGCCAGCAGCGGGGGGGCGGGGAGCTCCTACAATGAGCAGTTCTTC. Amino acid sequence: CASSGGAGSSYNEQFF. The J gene is TRBJ2-1, the V gene TRBV5-4; possible D gene TRBD2, 7 bases. Trimming took 4 bases from V and 0 from J, leaving 14 bases between them. CDR3 length equals 16 residues. The germline V gene has CDR1 SGHNT and CDR2 YYREEE (reference sequence).

In its sample, this clone was seen once. This chain connects TRBV12-3 or TRBV12-4 to TRBJ1-2; a weak D match, TRBD1 (5 bases). Trimming stripped 6 bases from V and 5 bases from J, with 13 bases between. This CDR3 comprises 13 residues. The CDR3 coding sequence is TGTGCCAGCAGCCAGACAGCGGGTTATGGCTACACCTTC. Its translation: CASSQTAGYGYTF.

The count of this clone is one. The gene calls are TRBV19 and TRBJ1-5; D gene ambiguous. The CDR3 spans 13 residues. The germline V and J ends were trimmed by 3 bases and 4 bases, with 7 bases remaining between them. Looked up from germline, CDR1 is LNHDA and CDR2 is SQIVND (reference sequence). CDR3 sequence reads: CASSMAFNQPQHF. CDR3 coding DNA: TGTGCCAGTAGTATGGCCTTTAATCAGCCCCAGCATTTT. Variable domain in full (rest from reference TRBV19 and TRBJ1-5): DGGITQSPKYLFRKEGQNVTLSCEQNLNHDAMYWYRQDPGQGLRLIYYSQIVNDFQKGDIAEGYSVSREKKESFPLTVTSAQKNPTAFYLCASSMAFNQPQHFGDGTRLSIL.

The CDR3 reads CSVEIGFRMNTEAFF. DNA of the CDR3: TGCAGCGTTGAAATTGGGTTCAGGATGAACACTGAAGCTTTCTTT. The chain couples TRBV29-1 to TRBJ1-1; D call uncertain. V shed 2 bases and J shed 0 bases, with 13 bases lying between them. Germline V CDR1 and CDR2: SQVTM, ANQGSEA. The CDR3 is 15 residues long. Full variable domain (remainder filled in from reference TRBV29-1 and TRBJ1-1): SAVISQKPSRDICQRGTSLTIQCQVDSQVTMMFWYRQQPGQSLTLIATANQGSEATYESGFVIDKFPISRPNLTFSTLTVSNMSPEDSSIYLCSVEIGFRMNTEAFFGQGTRLTVV.

This chain links TRBV2 with TRBJ1-5; D unresolved. CDR1 and CDR2 (germline): SNHLY, FYNNEI. This CDR3 comprises 13 residues. V was shortened by 10 bases and J by 0 bases, with 10 bases between the two germline ends. CDR3 nucleotide sequence: TGTGCCACCTCGAGTTATAGCAATCAGCCCCAGCATTTT. Translation: CATSSYSNQPQHF.